The clone carrying this T cell receptor beta chain was seen only a few times. Primers included in the PCR were 60 Vbeta and 13 Jbeta primers. Under the authors' procedure: Later, an analysis found roughly 80 million unique TCR beta chains, and roughly 9.9 million of these were shared. Generated by immunoSEQ multiplex PCR, the TCRdb table keeps only in-frame clones and is missing some. V and J calls plus clone size are reproduced from that table; the DNA served to infer D and trimming. The sample has about 180,000 clones, about 82% seen once. Germline V lookup: CDR1 MDHEN, CDR2 SYDVKM. V dropped 8 bases and J dropped 1 base, with 17 bases sitting between them. The CDR3 runs 15 residues. The data are from a study of cytomegalovirus exposure and HLA in healthy donors. Healthy bone marrow donors supplied every sample.

This receptor was identified in a young man in good health and CMV-seronegative. The genes are TRBV28 and TRBJ1-1, with a weak D call TRBD1 (5 bases). Sample: PBMCs. The CDR3 protein is CASREAGRTNTEAFF. CDR3 DNA: TGTGCCAGCCGAGAAGCGGGACGGACGAACACTGAAGCTTTCTTT. The full variable domain, with the rest looked up from reference TRBV28 and TRBJ1-1, is DVKVTQSSRYLVKRTGEKVFLECVQDMDHENMFWYRQDPGLGLRLIYFSYDVKMKEKGDIPEGYSVSREKKERFSLILESASTNQTSMYLCASREAGRTNTEAFFGQGTRLTVV.